The 4 T cell receptor beta chains given below trace back to one sample, sequenced in a study of blood T cell repertoires in COVID-19. The assay was immunoSEQ multiplex PCR, and TCRdb's table has in-frame clones only and misses some. Of some 200,000 clones listed, around 89% are singletons. Material for sequencing was peripheral blood. Every receptor here comes from a man between 40 and 49 years old with active or convalescent COVID-19.

The gene calls are TRBV11-3 and TRBJ2-7; TRBD2 matches 10 bases. This CDR3 is 14 amino acids long. V lost 2 bases to trimming and J lost 3 bases; unmatched junction nucleotides: 1. CDR1 and CDR2 from the germline V gene are SGHNT and YENEEA. CDR3 residues: CASSLTSGNYEQYF. For the CDR3, the DNA is TGTGCCAGCAGCTTAACTAGCGGGAACTACGAGCAGTACTTC.

The chain uses TRBV19 and TRBJ1-2, with D possibly matching TRBD1 (5 bases). Germline V gene sequence: CDR1 LNHDA, CDR2 SQIVND (reference sequence). The CDR3 has 13 amino acids. Trimming stripped 5 bases from V and 4 bases from J, with 11 bases between. The CDR3 sequence is CASSPGLLYGYTF. The CDR3 DNA is TGTGCCAGTAGTCCAGGGCTTCTCTATGGCTACACCTTC.

This sequence joins TRBV3-1 (or the pseudogene TRBV3-2) and TRBJ1-3, with TRBD1 matching 7 bases. The trim removed 5 bases at V and 0 bases at J, leaving 7 bases unmatched. The CDR3 extends over 16 amino acids. Germline-derived CDR1 and CDR2 are LGHDT and YNNKEL (reference sequence). Here the CDR3 DNA reads TGTGCCAGCAGCACTCGGACAGGACTCTCTGGAAACACCATATATTTT. It encodes CASSTRTGLSGNTIYF.

J is TRBJ1-3 and V is TRBV9; tentatively, D is TRBD1 (6 bases). Germline assignment: CDR1 SGDLS and CDR2 YYNGEE. This CDR3 is 16 amino acids long. Trimming stripped 3 bases from V and 4 bases from J, with 17 bases between. CDR3 coding DNA: TGTGCCAGCAGCGAAAGCGCCGGGACAACGGGAAACACCATATATTTT. It codes for CASSESAGTTGNTIYF.